The rows below give T cell receptor beta chains drawn from one sample of a study of blood T cell repertoires in COVID-19. Profiling relied on immunoSEQ multiplex PCR, and the TCRdb table lists in-frame clones only, not all of them. The sample lists just over 200,000 clones; over 70% were seen once. Specimen: peripheral blood. These receptors originate from a woman in her seventies with acute or convalescent COVID-19. Both conserved end residues are part of each CDR3. D genes are given only for firm matches. For some rows the clone size is stated as once, few or many, or as a class when expanded; others skip it.

. | TRBJ2-2 | TRBV9 | TRBD1 | TGTGCCAGCAGCCCCCGGGACAGATACACCGGGGAGCTGTTTTTT | CASSPRDRYTGELFF
. | TRBJ2-1 | TRBV4-1 | . | TGCGCCAGCAGCCAAGGGGGACGGGGGAATGAGCAGTTCTTC | CASSQGGRGNEQFF
. | TRBJ2-1 | TRBV6-1 | TRBD1 | TGTGCCAGCAGTGAAGAGGGACAGGGTACCTACAATGAGCAGTTCTTC | CASSEEGQGTYNEQFF
. | TRBJ1-2 | TRBV10-3 | . | TGTGCCATCAGTTCAGGGCCTGACGGATACGGCTACACCTTC | CAISSGPDGYGYTF
. | TRBJ1-5 | TRBV28 | . | TGTGCCAGCAGCCTCGGACAGCTCAATCAGCCCCAGCATTTT | CASSLGQLNQPQHF
few | TRBJ1-5 | TRBV7-9 | . | TGTGCCAGCAGCTCGGGGACACATAGCAATCAGCCCCAGCATTTT | CASSSGTHSNQPQHF
. | TRBJ1-2 | TRBV6-1 | TRBD1 | TGTGCCAGCAGTGAGTCGACAGGGGGGGTGTATGGCTACACCTTC | CASSESTGGVYGYTF
few | TRBJ2-1 | TRBV20-1 | . | TGCAGTGCTTCCGACAATGAGCAGTTCTTC | CSASDNEQFF
. | TRBJ2-2 | TRBV5-1 | . | TGCGCCAGCAGCTTTGGTGGGAGAGGGACCGGGGAGCTGTTTTTT | CASSFGGRGTGELFF
. | TRBJ2-1 | TRBV19 | . | TGTGCCAGTAGTCTGGGACTTCTATACAATGAGCAGTTCTTC | CASSLGLLYNEQFF
. | TRBJ1-6 | TRBV3-1/TRBV3-2 | . | TGTGCCAGCAGCCCCAACAGGGTGCATTCACCCCTCCACTTT | CASSPNRVHSPLHF
. | TRBJ1-1 | TRBV7-8 | TRBD1 | TGTGCCAGCAGCTTAGTCCCGGGACAGGGCGAGAACACTGAAGCTTTCTTT | CASSLVPGQGENTEAFF
once | TRBJ1-5 | TRBV12-3/TRBV12-4 | . | TGTGCCAGCAGAATCAGACAGGATCAGCCCCAGCATTTT | CASRIRQDQPQHF
few | TRBJ1-3 | TRBV5-1 | TRBD1 | TGCGCCAGCAGCTTGGCTCCCGGGACAGGGAATGGAAACACCATATATTTT | CASSLAPGTGNGNTIYF
once | TRBJ2-3 | TRBV19 | . | TGTGCCAGTAGTAGCGGCCATTTGGGCGGGTTCACAGATACGCAGTATTTT | CASSSGHLGGFTDTQYF